This paragraph reports one T cell receptor (beta chain). Its antigen remains unknown. Unstimulated regulatory T cells (CD4+CD25+CD127-), CD4+CD25- non-regulatory cells, CD4 and CD8 cells were FACS-sorted from thawed PBMCs. This entry belongs to a study of Tregs in tolerant kidney transplant recipients. TCRdb's copy holds only in-frame clones and misses some; the assay was immunoSEQ multiplex PCR. The sample consists of roughly 250,000 clones, about 86% of them appearing once. CDR1 SGHTA and CDR2 FQGNSA come from the germline V gene. Trimming left V 5 bases short and J 10 bases short, with 24 bases between. The CDR3 is made up of 16 amino acids. Findings and limits, study-wide: Findings come from small patient numbers and require larger validation. Biological reproducibility was not directly addressed in this study.

The clonotype comes from a human donor in good health. The rearrangement joins TRBV7-2 to TRBJ2-1; the D gene is possibly TRBD1 (5 bases). The source material was CD4+ T cells from blood. The CDR3 DNA sequence: TGTGCCAGCAGCCAGGCTAGGGGCGGAAAGACTCGGGAGCAGTTCTTC. Protein: CASSQARGGKTREQFF.